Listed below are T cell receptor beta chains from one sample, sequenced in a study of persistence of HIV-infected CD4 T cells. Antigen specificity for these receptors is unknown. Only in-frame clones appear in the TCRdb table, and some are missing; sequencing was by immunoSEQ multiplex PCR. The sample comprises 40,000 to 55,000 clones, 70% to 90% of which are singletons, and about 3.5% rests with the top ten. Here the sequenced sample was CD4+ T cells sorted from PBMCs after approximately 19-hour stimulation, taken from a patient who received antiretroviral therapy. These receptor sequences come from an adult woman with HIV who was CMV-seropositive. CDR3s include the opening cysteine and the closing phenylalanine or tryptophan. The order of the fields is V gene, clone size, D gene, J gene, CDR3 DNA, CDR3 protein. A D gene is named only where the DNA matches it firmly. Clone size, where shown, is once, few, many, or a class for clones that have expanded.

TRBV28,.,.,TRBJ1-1,TGTGCCAGCAGTGAAAGGGTTACCACTGAAGCTTTCTTT,CASSERVTTEAFF
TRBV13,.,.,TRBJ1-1,TGTGCCAGCAGCTTAGCGGGGGGAAGTCGTATCGCTGAAGCTTTCTTT,CASSLAGGSRIAEAFF
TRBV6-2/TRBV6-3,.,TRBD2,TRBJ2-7,TGTGCCAGCAGTTACCCCCCCGGGAGGATGTACTACGAGCAGTACTTC,CASSYPPGRMYYEQYF
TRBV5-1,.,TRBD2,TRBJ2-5,TGCGCCAGCAGCAGCCGGGGGGGCAGTGAAGAGACCCAGTACTTC,CASSSRGGSEETQYF
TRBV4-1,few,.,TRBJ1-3,TGCGCCAGCAGCCAAGCAACAGAGCCCTCTGGGAACACCATATATTTT,CASSQATEPSGNTIYF
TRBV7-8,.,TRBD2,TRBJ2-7,TGTGCCAGCAGCTTGGTGACTAGCGGGGCCTCGGGTGAGCAGTACTTC,CASSLVTSGASGEQYF
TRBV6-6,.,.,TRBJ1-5,TGTGCCAGCGGGGCAGGACAGCCCCAGCATTTT,CASGAGQPQHF
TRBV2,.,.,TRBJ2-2,TGTGCCAGCAGCGCTGGACTTATGAACACCGGGGAGCTGTTTTTT,CASSAGLMNTGELFF
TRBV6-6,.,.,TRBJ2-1,TGTGCCAGCAGTTCACAGGGTCCTGGGGGTGAGCAGTTCTTC,CASSSQGPGGEQFF
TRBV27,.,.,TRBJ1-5,TGTGCCAGCAGTTTAGGAGTTAATAGCAATCAGCCCCAGCATTTT,CASSLGVNSNQPQHF
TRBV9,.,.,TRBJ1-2,TGTGCCAGCAACCGGGGGTCCGGAAACTATGGCTACACCTTC,CASNRGSGNYGYTF
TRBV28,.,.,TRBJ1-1,TGTGCCAGCGGATCCAACAAACCCATGAACACTGAAGCTTTCTTT,CASGSNKPMNTEAFF
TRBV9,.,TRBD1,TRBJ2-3,TGTGCCAGCAGCGTAGGGGGACAGCCTAGGGATACGCAGTATTTT,CASSVGGQPRDTQYF
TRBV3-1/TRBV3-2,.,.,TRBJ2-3,TGTGCCAGCAGCCAAGGACGAGGGGTAGATACGCAGTATTTT,CASSQGRGVDTQYF
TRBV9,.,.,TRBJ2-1,TGTGCCAGCAGCGTAGGGGGTACCTCCTACAATGAGCAGTTCTTC,CASSVGGTSYNEQFF
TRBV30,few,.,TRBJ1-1,TGTGCCTGGAGTGTACTGACAGGGAACACTGAAGCTTTCTTT,CAWSVLTGNTEAFF
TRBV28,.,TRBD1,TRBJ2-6,TGTGCCAGCAGCCAGGGGGCCTCTGGGGCCAACGTCCTGACTTTC,CASSQGASGANVLTF
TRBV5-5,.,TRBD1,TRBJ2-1,TGTGCCAGCAGCAGAGGACAGGGGGCATACAATGAGCAGTTCTTC,CASSRGQGAYNEQFF
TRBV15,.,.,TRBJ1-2,TGTGCCACCAGCACAGGGCCGTCTAACTATGGCTACACCTTC,CATSTGPSNYGYTF
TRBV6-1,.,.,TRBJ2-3,TGTGCCAGCAGTGAAAAACAGGGATACACAGATACGCAGTATTTT,CASSEKQGYTDTQYF
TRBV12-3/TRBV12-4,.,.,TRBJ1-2,TGTGCCAGCAGTTTTAACTATGGCTACACCTTC,CASSFNYGYTF
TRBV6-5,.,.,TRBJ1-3,TGTGCCAGCAGAAGGGGAAACACCATATATTTT,CASRRGNTIYF
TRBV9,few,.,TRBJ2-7,TGTGCCAGCAGCCGAGACGGGACTCCTTATTACGAGCAGTACTTC,CASSRDGTPYYEQYF
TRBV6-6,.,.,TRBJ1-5,TGTGCCAGCAGTTATAGTCTCAATCAGCCCCAGCATTTT,CASSYSLNQPQHF
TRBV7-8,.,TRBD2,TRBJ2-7,TGTGCCAGCAGCTCCGGTGCGGGAGGCTACGAGCAGTACTTC,CASSSGAGGYEQYF
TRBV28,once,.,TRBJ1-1,TGTGCCAGCAGACCCCGCTGGACTGAAGCTTTCTTT,CASRPRWTEAFF
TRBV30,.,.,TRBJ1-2,TGTGCCTGGAGTGTACCAGGACGCAAAGCTAACTATGGCTACACCTTC,CAWSVPGRKANYGYTF
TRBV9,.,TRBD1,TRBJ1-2,TGTGCCAGCAGCGGAGGACCTTACAGGGGGCTCGGCTACACCTTC,CASSGGPYRGLGYTF
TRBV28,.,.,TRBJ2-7,TGTGCCAGCAGTTTGTACAGCAAGGAAGAGCAGTACTTC,CASSLYSKEEQYF
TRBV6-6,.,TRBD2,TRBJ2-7,TGTGCCAGCAGTCGACTAGCGGGAACCTACGAGCAGTACTTC,CASSRLAGTYEQYF
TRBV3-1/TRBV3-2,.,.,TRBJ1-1,TGTGCCAGCAGCCCGTTTACCGGGACCGACAGTGAAGCTTTCTTT,CASSPFTGTDSEAFF
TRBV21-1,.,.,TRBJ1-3,TGTGCCAGCAGCAGAAAGCGCAGGTGCAGCTCTGGAAACACCATATATTTT,CASSRKRRCSSGNTIYF
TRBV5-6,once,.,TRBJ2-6,TGTGCCAGCAGCTTGGACTATCGCCGCTCTGGGGCCAACGTCCTGACTTTC,CASSLDYRRSGANVLTF
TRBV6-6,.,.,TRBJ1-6,TGTGCCAGCTACGGGACGACGACAAGTTATTCACCCCTCCACTTT,CASYGTTTSYSPLHF
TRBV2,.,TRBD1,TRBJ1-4,TGTGCCAGCATTCTAGGACAGGGGCCGCAAAACCTGTTTTTT,CASILGQGPQNLFF
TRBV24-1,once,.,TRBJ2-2,TGTGCCACCAGTGAAAGACAGGCCGTGGCGAACACCGGGGAGCTGTTTTTT,CATSERQAVANTGELFF
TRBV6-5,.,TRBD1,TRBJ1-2,TGTGCCAGCAGCCCCCCCGGGACAGTATATGGCTACACCTTC,CASSPPGTVYGYTF
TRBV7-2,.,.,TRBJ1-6,TGTGCCAGCAGCTTAGTTGAGAATTCACCCCTCCACTTT,CASSLVENSPLHF
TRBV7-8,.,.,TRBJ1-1,TGTGCCAGCAGCTTAGCCTCCCATACAGGGACGGCTTTCTTT,CASSLASHTGTAFF
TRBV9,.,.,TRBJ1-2,TGTGCCAGCAGCGCCTTACAGGGCCAACCCTATGGCTACACCTTC,CASSALQGQPYGYTF
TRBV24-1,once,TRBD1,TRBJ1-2,TGTGCCACCAGTGAGCCCGGGACAGGGAGGGGCTACACCTTC,CATSEPGTGRGYTF
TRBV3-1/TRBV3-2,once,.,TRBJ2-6,TGTGCCAGCAGCCAGGGAGAGCCCGGGGCCAACGTCCTGACTTTC,CASSQGEPGANVLTF
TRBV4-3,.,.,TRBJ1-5,TGCGCCAGCAGCCAAGATTTGTCACCCAGCAATCAGCCCCAGCATTTT,CASSQDLSPSNQPQHF
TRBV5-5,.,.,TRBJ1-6,TGTGCCAGCAGCCTAACGGGACTCAACAATTCACCCCTCCACTTT,CASSLTGLNNSPLHF
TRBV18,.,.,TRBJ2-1,TGTGCCAGCTCCAGTTCGGGGACAAGCTCCTACAATGAGCAGTTCTTC,CASSSSGTSSYNEQFF
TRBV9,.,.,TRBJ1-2,TGTGCCAGCAGCCCAGATGAGGGGCCAAAAGAGAGCTACACCTTC,CASSPDEGPKESYTF
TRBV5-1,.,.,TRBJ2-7,TGCGCCAGCAGCTTCAAGGCCTCAGAACAGGACTACGAGCAGTACTTC,CASSFKASEQDYEQYF
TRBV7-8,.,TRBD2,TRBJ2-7,TGTGCCAGCAGCCTTAGCGGGAGTAGCTACGAGCAGTACTTC,CASSLSGSSYEQYF
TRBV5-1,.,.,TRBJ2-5,TGCGCCAGCAGCTTGGCCGAGGGGCGGGAGACCCAGTACTTC,CASSLAEGRETQYF
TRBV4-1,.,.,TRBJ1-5,TGCGCCAGCAGCCAAGCCTCCCTTCAGCCCCAGCATTTT,CASSQASLQPQHF